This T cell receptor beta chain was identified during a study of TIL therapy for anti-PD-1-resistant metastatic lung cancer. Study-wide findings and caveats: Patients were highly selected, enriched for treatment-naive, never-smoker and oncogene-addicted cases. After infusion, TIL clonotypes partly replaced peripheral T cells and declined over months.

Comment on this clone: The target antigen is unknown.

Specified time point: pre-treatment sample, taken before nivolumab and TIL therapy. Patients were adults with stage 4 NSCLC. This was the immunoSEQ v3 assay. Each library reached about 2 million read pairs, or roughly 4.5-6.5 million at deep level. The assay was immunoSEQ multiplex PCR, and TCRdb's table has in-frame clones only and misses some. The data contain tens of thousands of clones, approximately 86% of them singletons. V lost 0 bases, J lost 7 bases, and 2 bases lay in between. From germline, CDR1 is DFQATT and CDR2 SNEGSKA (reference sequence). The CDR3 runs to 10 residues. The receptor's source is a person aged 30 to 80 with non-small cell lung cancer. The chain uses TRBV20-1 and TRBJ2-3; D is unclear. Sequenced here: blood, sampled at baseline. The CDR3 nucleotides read TGCAGTGCTAGAGATAATACGCAGTATTTT. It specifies CSARDNTQYF.